The rows below give T cell receptor beta chains drawn from one sample of a study of spatial heterogeneity in lung cancer. TCRdb ran MiXCR on the 5' RACE reads and lists one entry per CDR3 protein. Among about 100,000 distinct CDR3 sequences listed, 4.4% were seen once. The sequencing here drew on lung tumor tissue, taken at surgery. Every receptor here comes from a male donor with early-stage non-small cell lung cancer. Both conserved end residues are part of each CDR3. D genes are given only for firm matches. Where a row states a size, it is once, few, many or the class of an expanded clone; other rows omit it.

CDR3nt,CDR3aa,j_gene,d_gene,abundance,v_gene
TGTGCCAGCAGCTTATTGGGTTTTGCCGGGGAGCTGTTTTTT,CASSLLGFAGELFF,TRBJ2-2,-,few,TRBV11-1
TGTGCCAGCAGTTACTCAGGAATCTATGGCTACACCTTC,CASSYSGIYGYTF,TRBJ1-2,-,many,TRBV6-5
TGTGCCATCAGTCTAGCGGGAGGGCCCTACGAGCAGTACTTC,CAISLAGGPYEQYF,TRBJ2-7,TRBD2,many,TRBV10-3
TGTGCCAGCAGCATAGGTTTGGGGGCCGGAAACATTCAGTACTTC,CASSIGLGAGNIQYF,TRBJ2-4,-,many,TRBV28
TGTGCCAGCAGTGATTTGGTCCCGGAAAAACTGTTTTTT,CASSDLVPEKLFF,TRBJ1-4,-,-,TRBV6-1
TGTGCCAGCAGTCCTAATCCGGGACAGGGGGCTAGTGAAGCTTTCTTT,CASSPNPGQGASEAFF,TRBJ1-1,TRBD1,-,TRBV11-2
TGTGCCAGCAGTTTCGGGAGTGTGGAGACCCAGTACTTC,CASSFGSVETQYF,TRBJ2-5,-,many,TRBV25-1
TGCGCCAGCAGCTTACTAGCGCGTGCTAGCACAGATACGCAGTATTTT,CASSLLARASTDTQYF,TRBJ2-3,TRBD2,many,TRBV5-1
TGTGCCACTCGCATCCGAGACTATAGCACAGATACGCAGTATTTT,CATRIRDYSTDTQYF,TRBJ2-3,-,many,TRBV28
TGCAGTGCTAGTAAAACTAGCGCCAACGGGGAGCTGTTTTTT,CSASKTSANGELFF,TRBJ2-2,TRBD2,-,TRBV20-1
TGTGCCAGCAGCTTAGATGGCTACACCTTC,CASSLDGYTF,TRBJ1-2,-,-,TRBV7-9
TGTGCCAGCCGGGGTGCAACAGATACGCAGTATTTT,CASRGATDTQYF,TRBJ2-3,-,few,TRBV6-1
TGTGCCAGCAGGGAACTAGCGGGAGTGATCACAGATACGCAGTATTTT,CASRELAGVITDTQYF,TRBJ2-3,TRBD2,-,TRBV2
TGTGCCAGCAGTGAGATTGAATACGAGCAGTACTTC,CASSEIEYEQYF,TRBJ2-7,-,many,TRBV6-1
TGCGCCAGCAGCCAAGCCGACAGGAAGGCCACTGAAGCTTTCTTT,CASSQADRKATEAFF,TRBJ1-1,-,many,TRBV4-1
TGTGCCAGCAGCCCCTGGGGCATCCCTAGTTACGAGCAGTACTTC,CASSPWGIPSYEQYF,TRBJ2-7,-,many,TRBV11-2
TGTGCCAGCTCATATATTGTGCGTGAGCAGTTCTTC,CASSYIVREQFF,TRBJ2-1,-,many,TRBV12-3/TRBV12-4
TGTGCCAGCAACCACCTAAGGGACTACTATGGCTACACCTTC,CASNHLRDYYGYTF,TRBJ1-2,-,many,TRBV11-2
TGCGCCAGCAGCCAAGTTGCAGATGACAACGAGCAGTACTTC,CASSQVADDNEQYF,TRBJ2-7,-,many,TRBV4-1
TGTGCCAGCAGTTCAAAGTTGAATGAGCAGTTCTTC,CASSSKLNEQFF,TRBJ2-1,-,many,TRBV27
TGCAGCGTTTGTTTGACCGAAGTAGAGACTGAAGCTTTCTTT,CSVCLTEVETEAFF,TRBJ1-1,-,few,TRBV29-1
TGCGCCAGCAGCCAACCGACAGTCGGACGCCACGAAGCTTTCTTT,CASSQPTVGRHEAFF,TRBJ1-1,-,-,TRBV4-1
TGTGCCAGCAGCCAAGTTTCTGGGGGTATTGATACGCAGTATTTT,CASSQVSGGIDTQYF,TRBJ2-3,-,many,TRBV4-2
TGCGCCAGCAGCCTCCAAGGGGGCGCGGGAGGGAGCACAGATACGCAGTATTTT,CASSLQGGAGGSTDTQYF,TRBJ2-3,TRBD2,-,TRBV4-1
TGCAGCGTGGACCCAGCTGCGGGAGTAGTTTACAATGAGCAGTTCTTC,CSVDPAAGVVYNEQFF,TRBJ2-1,TRBD2,many,TRBV29-1
TGTGCCAGCAGCCGACGGACTAGCGGGAGGGCCTTGCAGTACTTC,CASSRRTSGRALQYF,TRBJ2-7,TRBD2,-,TRBV3-1
TGTGCCAGCTGTCATGGATCCTACAATGAGCAGTTCTTC,CASCHGSYNEQFF,TRBJ2-1,-,few,TRBV6-2/TRBV6-3
TGTGCCAGCAGTGCTCACCAGGACGGCCAAAGGTACGAGCAGTACTTC,CASSAHQDGQRYEQYF,TRBJ2-7,-,many,TRBV12-3/TRBV12-4
TGCAGCGTTGTCCGGCCCGATGAGGTAGAGACCCAGTACTTC,CSVVRPDEVETQYF,TRBJ2-5,-,-,TRBV29-1
TGCGCCAGCAGCGGCGGAAGGTTCGTCATGAACACTGAAGCTTTCTTT,CASSGGRFVMNTEAFF,TRBJ1-1,-,many,TRBV5-1
TGTGCCAGCAGTCCCCGGGACAGTCCCTACGAGCAGTACTTC,CASSPRDSPYEQYF,TRBJ2-7,TRBD1,many,TRBV28
TGTGCCAGCAGCAGGCCCTATAGCGGAGGACTACGAGGGCAGTACTTC,CASSRPYSGGLRGQYF,TRBJ2-7,-,many,TRBV7-2
TGTGCCAGCAGTTTAGTGGGGCCGCATGCTGAGACCCAGTACTTC,CASSLVGPHAETQYF,TRBJ2-5,-,many,TRBV12-3/TRBV12-4
TGTGCCAGCAGCAAAGCTGCTAGCGGAGGGGGAAGCGAGCAGTACTTC,CASSKAASGGGSEQYF,TRBJ2-7,-,many,TRBV21-1
TGTGCCAGCAGTGAATTGGGAGGGGGCATTCAGTACTTC,CASSELGGGIQYF,TRBJ2-4,-,few,TRBV6-1
TGTGCCAGCAGCGGAAAACGGGACGGGGCCTACAATGAGCAGTTCTTC,CASSGKRDGAYNEQFF,TRBJ2-1,-,many,TRBV7-9
TGTGCCAGCCAGAGCTCCTACGAGCAGTACTTC,CASQSSYEQYF,TRBJ2-7,-,-,TRBV28
TGTGCCAGCAGCCAGACCAGCGGGAGCGGCACAGATACGCAGTATTTT,CASSQTSGSGTDTQYF,TRBJ2-3,TRBD2,many,TRBV3-1